A selection of T cell receptor beta chains follows, all from one sample in a study of a mutant IDH1 vaccine in newly diagnosed glioma. Measured with immunoSEQ multiplex PCR; TCRdb has only the in-frame clones, and not every one. Of over 35,000 clones in the sample, approximately 80% were seen once. These receptors lack a known antigen. The sequencing used PBMCs, collected from a glioma patient whose treatment included an IDH1 peptide vaccine. The receptors here all came from a man in his forties or fifties with glioma. Each CDR3 is given with its conserved first and last residue. The order of the fields is CDR3 length, V gene, clone size, D gene, CDR3 protein. D genes are given only for firm matches. Not all rows give a size; the values are once, few, many and, for expanded clones, a class.

CDR3 length: 14
V gene: TRBV6-5
clone size: NA
D gene: NA
CDR3 protein: CASSYSGFQETQYF

CDR3 length: 14
V gene: TRBV11-2
clone size: NA
D gene: NA
CDR3 protein: CASSLGGAFYGYTF

CDR3 length: 16
V gene: TRBV18
clone size: once
D gene: NA
CDR3 protein: CASSTLSRNSNQPQHF

CDR3 length: 14
V gene: TRBV5-3
clone size: NA
D gene: NA
CDR3 protein: CARSCTGDRNEQYF

CDR3 length: 11
V gene: TRBV27
clone size: few
D gene: NA
CDR3 protein: CASGEVRPQHF

CDR3 length: 15
V gene: TRBV7-9
clone size: NA
D gene: TRBD2
CDR3 protein: CASSLTSGRVGEQFF

CDR3 length: 13
V gene: TRBV5-1
clone size: once
D gene: NA
CDR3 protein: CASSRATNEKLFF

CDR3 length: 14
V gene: TRBV27
clone size: NA
D gene: TRBD2
CDR3 protein: CASSLGESGVEQYF

CDR3 length: 17
V gene: TRBV27
clone size: NA
D gene: NA
CDR3 protein: CASSLLAGSSYNSPLHF

CDR3 length: 11
V gene: TRBV20-1
clone size: NA
D gene: NA
CDR3 protein: CSALDVTEAFF

CDR3 length: 14
V gene: TRBV9
clone size: few
D gene: NA
CDR3 protein: CASSVAAGHSPLHF

CDR3 length: 13
V gene: TRBV5-1
clone size: NA
D gene: NA
CDR3 protein: CASSADPASSQYF

CDR3 length: 18
V gene: TRBV5-5
clone size: once
D gene: TRBD2
CDR3 protein: CASSLERTSGRAGNEQFF

CDR3 length: 16
V gene: TRBV30
clone size: NA
D gene: NA
CDR3 protein: CAWTLQGPRGNQPQHF

CDR3 length: 15
V gene: TRBV6-4
clone size: NA
D gene: TRBD2
CDR3 protein: CASSETSGGSDTQYF

CDR3 length: 13
V gene: TRBV19
clone size: NA
D gene: TRBD2
CDR3 protein: CASTGRALAEQFF

CDR3 length: 18
V gene: TRBV18
clone size: few
D gene: TRBD2
CDR3 protein: CASSPVTSGGSSYNEQFF

CDR3 length: 13
V gene: TRBV7-8
clone size: NA
D gene: NA
CDR3 protein: CASSLAGANIQYF

CDR3 length: 15
V gene: TRBV7-2
clone size: NA
D gene: NA
CDR3 protein: CASSQRQARGWRQYF

CDR3 length: 14
V gene: TRBV19
clone size: NA
D gene: NA
CDR3 protein: CASRQEYSTDTQYF

CDR3 length: 15
V gene: TRBV7-3
clone size: NA
D gene: NA
CDR3 protein: CASSLSPGYGYGYTF

CDR3 length: 14
V gene: TRBV12-5
clone size: few
D gene: TRBD1
CDR3 protein: CASGLGVGQQPQHF

CDR3 length: 16
V gene: TRBV2
clone size: NA
D gene: TRBD2
CDR3 protein: CASTGTVAGGPVEQYF

CDR3 length: 17
V gene: TRBV10-1
clone size: NA
D gene: NA
CDR3 protein: CASSEGDRTSGANVLTF

CDR3 length: 14
V gene: TRBV4-3
clone size: NA
D gene: TRBD2
CDR3 protein: CASSLRLAGDEQFF

CDR3 length: 15
V gene: TRBV6-5
clone size: few
D gene: TRBD1
CDR3 protein: CASRGQGAPAGELFF

CDR3 length: 16
V gene: TRBV7-2
clone size: NA
D gene: NA
CDR3 protein: CASSPVFFSGTDTQYF

CDR3 length: 15
V gene: TRBV19
clone size: NA
D gene: NA
CDR3 protein: CASSISGASTDTQYF

CDR3 length: 17
V gene: TRBV25-1
clone size: NA
D gene: NA
CDR3 protein: CASPNCGQDANTGELFF

CDR3 length: 14
V gene: TRBV19
clone size: NA
D gene: TRBD2
CDR3 protein: CASSIGAGVYEQFF

CDR3 length: 14
V gene: TRBV19
clone size: NA
D gene: NA
CDR3 protein: CASSLLAPPDTQYF